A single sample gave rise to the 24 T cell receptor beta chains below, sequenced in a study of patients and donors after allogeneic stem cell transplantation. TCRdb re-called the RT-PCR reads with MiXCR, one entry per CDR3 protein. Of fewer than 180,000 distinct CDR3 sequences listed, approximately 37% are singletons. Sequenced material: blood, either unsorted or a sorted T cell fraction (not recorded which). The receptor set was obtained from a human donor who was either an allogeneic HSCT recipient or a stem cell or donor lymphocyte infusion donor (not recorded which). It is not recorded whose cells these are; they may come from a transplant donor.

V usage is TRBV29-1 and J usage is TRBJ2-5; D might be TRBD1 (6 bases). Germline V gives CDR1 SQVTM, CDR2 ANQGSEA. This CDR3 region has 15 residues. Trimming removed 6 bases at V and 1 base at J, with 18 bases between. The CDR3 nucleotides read TGCAGCGTCCTCTTTACCACAGGGCCCCAAGAGACCCAGTACTTC. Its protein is CSVLFTTGPQETQYF.

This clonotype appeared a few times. The CDR3 nucleotides read TGTGCCAGCAGTTACTCGATTTTTTACACTGAAGCTTTCTTT. Residues: CASSYSIFYTEAFF. The V gene is TRBV6-2 or TRBV6-3, the J gene TRBJ1-1; the D is unclear. V shed 0 bases and J shed 3 bases, with 8 bases lying between them. Germline values: CDR1 MNHEY, CDR2 SVGEGT. CDR3 length: 14 residues.

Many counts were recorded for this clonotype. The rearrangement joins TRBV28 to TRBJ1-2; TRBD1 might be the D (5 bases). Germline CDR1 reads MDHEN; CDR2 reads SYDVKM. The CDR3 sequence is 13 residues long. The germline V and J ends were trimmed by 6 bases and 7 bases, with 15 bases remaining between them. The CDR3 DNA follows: TGTGCCAGCAGCTCCCCGACTGGGGGTGGCTACACCTTC. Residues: CASSSPTGGGYTF.

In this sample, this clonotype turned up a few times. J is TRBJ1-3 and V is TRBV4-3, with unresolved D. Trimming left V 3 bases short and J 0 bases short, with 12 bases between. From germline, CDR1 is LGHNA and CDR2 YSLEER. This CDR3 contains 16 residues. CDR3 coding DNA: TGCGCCAGCAGCCAGTCGATTGACAACTCTGGAAACACCATATATTTT. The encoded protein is CASSQSIDNSGNTIYF.

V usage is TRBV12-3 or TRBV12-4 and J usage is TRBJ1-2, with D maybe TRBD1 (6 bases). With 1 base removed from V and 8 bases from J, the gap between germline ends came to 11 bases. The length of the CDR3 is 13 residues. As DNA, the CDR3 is TGTGCCAGCAGTTTAGGACAGGCGGGCGGCTACACCTTC. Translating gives CASSLGQAGGYTF.

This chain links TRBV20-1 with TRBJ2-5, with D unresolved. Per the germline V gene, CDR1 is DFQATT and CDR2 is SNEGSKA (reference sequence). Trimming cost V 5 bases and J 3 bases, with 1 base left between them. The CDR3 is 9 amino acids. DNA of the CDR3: TGCAGTGCTGAAGAGACCCAGTACTTC. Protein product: CSAEETQYF.

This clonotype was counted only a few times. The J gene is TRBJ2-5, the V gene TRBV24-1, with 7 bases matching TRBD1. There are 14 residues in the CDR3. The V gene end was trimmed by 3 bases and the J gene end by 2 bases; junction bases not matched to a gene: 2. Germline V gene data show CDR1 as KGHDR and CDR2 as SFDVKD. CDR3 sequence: CATSDRTGQETQYF. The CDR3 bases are TGTGCCACCAGTGATCGGACAGGTCAAGAGACCCAGTACTTC.

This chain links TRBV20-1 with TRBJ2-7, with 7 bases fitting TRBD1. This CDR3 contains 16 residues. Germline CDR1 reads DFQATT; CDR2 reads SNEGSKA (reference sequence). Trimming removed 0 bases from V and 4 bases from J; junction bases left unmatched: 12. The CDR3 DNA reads TGCAGTGCTAGAGATGTGGCAGGGGGAAGTAGGTACGAGCAGTACGTC. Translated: CSARDVAGGSRYEQYV.

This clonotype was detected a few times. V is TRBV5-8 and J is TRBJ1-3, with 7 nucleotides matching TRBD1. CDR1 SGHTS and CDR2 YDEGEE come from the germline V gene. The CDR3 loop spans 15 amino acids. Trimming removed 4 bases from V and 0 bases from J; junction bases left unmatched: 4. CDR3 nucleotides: TGTGCCAGCAGCCTGGGACAGAGCTCTGGAAACACCATATATTTT. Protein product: CASSLGQSSGNTIYF.

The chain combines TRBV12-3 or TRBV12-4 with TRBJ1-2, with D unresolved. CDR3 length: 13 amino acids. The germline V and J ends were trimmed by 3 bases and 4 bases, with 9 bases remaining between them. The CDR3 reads CASSFPGTYGYTF. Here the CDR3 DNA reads TGTGCCAGCAGTTTCCCCGGAACCTATGGCTACACCTTC.

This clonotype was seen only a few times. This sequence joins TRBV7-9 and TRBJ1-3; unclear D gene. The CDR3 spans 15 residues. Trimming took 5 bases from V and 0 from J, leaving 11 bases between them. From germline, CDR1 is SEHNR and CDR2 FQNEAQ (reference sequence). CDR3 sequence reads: CASSPWTRSGNTIYF. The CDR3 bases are TGTGCCAGCAGCCCGTGGACGCGCTCTGGAAACACCATATATTTT.

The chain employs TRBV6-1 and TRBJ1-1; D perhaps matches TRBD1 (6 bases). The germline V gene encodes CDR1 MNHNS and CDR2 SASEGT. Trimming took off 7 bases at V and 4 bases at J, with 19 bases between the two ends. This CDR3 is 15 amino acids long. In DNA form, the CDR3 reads TGTGCCAGCACTCACCTTAGCCAGGGGCTCACTGAAGCTTTCTTT. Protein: CASTHLSQGLTEAFF.

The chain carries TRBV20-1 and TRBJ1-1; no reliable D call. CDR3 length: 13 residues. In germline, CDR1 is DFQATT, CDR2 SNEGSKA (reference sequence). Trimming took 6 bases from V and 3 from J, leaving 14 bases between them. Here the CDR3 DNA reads TGCAGTGCCGCGAGGGATAGTGACACTGAAGCTTTCTTT. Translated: CSAARDSDTEAFF.

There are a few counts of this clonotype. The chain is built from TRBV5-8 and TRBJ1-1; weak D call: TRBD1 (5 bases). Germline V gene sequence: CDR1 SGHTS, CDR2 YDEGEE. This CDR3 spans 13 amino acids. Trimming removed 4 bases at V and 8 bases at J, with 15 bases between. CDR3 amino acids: CASSPWDLREAFF. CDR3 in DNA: TGTGCCAGCAGCCCGTGGGACCTTCGAGAAGCTTTCTTT.

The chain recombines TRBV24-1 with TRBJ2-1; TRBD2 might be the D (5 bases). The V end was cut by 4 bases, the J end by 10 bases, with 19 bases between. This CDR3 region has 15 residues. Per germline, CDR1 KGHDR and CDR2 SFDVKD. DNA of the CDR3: TGTGCCACCAGTGACGGTAGGAAGCGGAGACCCGAGCAGTTCTTC. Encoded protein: CATSDGRKRRPEQFF.

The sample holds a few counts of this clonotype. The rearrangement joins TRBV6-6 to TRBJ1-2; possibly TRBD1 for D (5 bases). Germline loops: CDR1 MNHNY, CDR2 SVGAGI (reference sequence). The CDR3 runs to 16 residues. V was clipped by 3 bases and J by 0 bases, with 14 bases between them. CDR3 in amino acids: CASSYRAGQANYGYTF. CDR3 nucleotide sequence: TGTGCCAGCAGTTATAGGGCGGGGCAGGCTAACTATGGCTACACCTTC.

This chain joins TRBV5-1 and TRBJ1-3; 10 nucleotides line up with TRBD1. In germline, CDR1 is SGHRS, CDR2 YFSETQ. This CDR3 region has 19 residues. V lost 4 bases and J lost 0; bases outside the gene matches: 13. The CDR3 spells CASSRDSGTGAYSGNTIYF. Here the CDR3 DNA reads TGCGCCAGCAGCAGAGACTCCGGGACAGGGGCTTACTCTGGAAACACCATATATTTT.

CDR3 residues: CASSGRQGDLSEAFF. In nucleotides, the CDR3 is TGTGCCAGCAGCGGACGACAGGGGGATCTATCTGAAGCTTTCTTT. This chain connects TRBV9 to TRBJ1-1, with TRBD1 identical over 9 bases. The CDR3 length is 15 residues. The trim removed 3 bases at V and 6 bases at J, leaving 9 bases unmatched. Germline CDR1 is SGDLS and CDR2 is YYNGEE. Full variable domain (missing parts from reference TRBV9 and TRBJ1-1): DSGVTQTPKHLITATGQRVTLRCSPRSGDLSVYWYQQSLDQGLQFLIQYYNGEERAKGNILERFSAQQFPDLHSELNLSSLELGDSALYFCASSGRQGDLSEAFFGQGTRLTVV.

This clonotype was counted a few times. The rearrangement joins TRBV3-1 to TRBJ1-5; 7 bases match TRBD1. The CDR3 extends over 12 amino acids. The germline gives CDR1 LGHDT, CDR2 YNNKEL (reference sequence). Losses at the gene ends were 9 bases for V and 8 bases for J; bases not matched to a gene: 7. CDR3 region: CASSGGWEPQHF. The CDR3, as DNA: TGTGCCAGTTCAGGGGGATGGGAGCCCCAGCATTTT.

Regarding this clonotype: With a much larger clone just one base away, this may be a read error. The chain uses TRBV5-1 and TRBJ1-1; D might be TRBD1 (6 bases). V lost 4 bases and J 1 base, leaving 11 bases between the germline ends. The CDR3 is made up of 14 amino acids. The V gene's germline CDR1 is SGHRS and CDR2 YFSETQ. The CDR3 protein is CASSGGLGNTEAFF. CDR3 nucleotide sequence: TGCGCCAGCAGCGGGGGCCTGGGGAACACTGAAGCTTTCTTT.

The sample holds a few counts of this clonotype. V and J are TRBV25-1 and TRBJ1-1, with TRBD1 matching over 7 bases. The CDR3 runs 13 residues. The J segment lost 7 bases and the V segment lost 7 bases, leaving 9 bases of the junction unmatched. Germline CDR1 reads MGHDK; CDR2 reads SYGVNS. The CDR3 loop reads CASNLRGDSEAFF. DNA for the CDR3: TGTGCCAGCAACCTAAGGGGGGACAGTGAAGCTTTCTTT.

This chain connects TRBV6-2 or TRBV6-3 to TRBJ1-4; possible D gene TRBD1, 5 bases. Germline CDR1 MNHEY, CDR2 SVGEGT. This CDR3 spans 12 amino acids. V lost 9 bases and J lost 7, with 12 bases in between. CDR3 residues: CASYRRGEKLFF. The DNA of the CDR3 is TGTGCCAGTTATCGGAGGGGTGAAAAACTGTTTTTT.

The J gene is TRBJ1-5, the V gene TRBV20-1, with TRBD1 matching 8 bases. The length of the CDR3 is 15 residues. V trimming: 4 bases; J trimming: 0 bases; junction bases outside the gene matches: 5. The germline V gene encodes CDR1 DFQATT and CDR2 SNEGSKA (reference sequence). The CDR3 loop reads CSATTGGPSNQPQHF. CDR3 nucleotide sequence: TGCAGTGCTACAACAGGGGGACCTAGCAATCAGCCCCAGCATTTT.

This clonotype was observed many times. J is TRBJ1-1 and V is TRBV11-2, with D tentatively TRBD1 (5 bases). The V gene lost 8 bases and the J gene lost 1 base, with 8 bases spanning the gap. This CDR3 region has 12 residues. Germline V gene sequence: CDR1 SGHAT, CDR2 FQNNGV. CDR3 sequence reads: CASAGGNTEAFF. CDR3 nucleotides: TGTGCCAGCGCTGGGGGGAACACTGAAGCTTTCTTT.